The rows below give T cell receptor beta chains drawn from one sample of a study of Ad26.COV2.S vaccination and SARS-CoV-2 variants. Some clones are missing from TCRdb's copy, which holds only in-frame ones; the method was immunoSEQ multiplex PCR. The table records a few hundred thousand clones, 80% to 95% of them present only once. This sample comprised peripheral blood, obtained in a trial of Ad26.COV2.S vaccine versus placebo. The receptors here all came from a person between 18 and 60 years old who received the Ad26.COV2.S COVID-19 vaccine or a placebo. CDR3s leave out the opening cysteine and the closing phenylalanine or tryptophan. The order of the fields is V gene, D gene, J gene, CDR3 protein. The D gene is left open where the match is weak.

TRBV5-5	TRBD1	TRBJ2-7	ASSGTGENHEQY
TRBV30	TRBD1	TRBJ2-7	AWTGQGLNEQY
TRBV6-5	NA	TRBJ1-1	ASSYSNGVAGEAF
TRBV28	NA	TRBJ1-2	ASSPGRRGANYGYT
TRBV9	TRBD2	TRBJ2-3	ASSTTHFSGGPTISDTQY
TRBV4-1	TRBD1	TRBJ2-5	ASSHGDRAQETQY
TRBV5-4	NA	TRBJ2-5	ASSLVPGLVETQY
TRBV11-2	NA	TRBJ2-5	ASSLGRALSLQETQY
TRBV19	TRBD1	TRBJ1-2	ASSIGTGNYGYT
TRBV19	NA	TRBJ2-7	ASSTGVSYEQY
TRBV6-2/TRBV6-3	NA	TRBJ1-1	ASSLLGGKGTEAF
TRBV11-3	NA	TRBJ2-7	ASSVNRESYEQY
TRBV3-1/TRBV3-2	NA	TRBJ1-1	ASSPWRQNTEAF
TRBV9	TRBD1	TRBJ1-3	ASSAHQGASGNTIY
TRBV29-1	NA	TRBJ2-1	SVEGVGGNEQF
TRBV11-3	NA	TRBJ2-1	ASSLDPREQF
TRBV11-2	TRBD1	TRBJ1-1	ASSDPDRGTEAF
TRBV4-3	NA	TRBJ2-3	ASSTSPLGVTQY
TRBV23-1	NA	TRBJ2-1	ASSRNEQF
TRBV27	NA	TRBJ2-3	ASSFVASSTDTQY
TRBV7-9	NA	TRBJ2-3	ASSFDWDTQY
TRBV15	TRBD1	TRBJ2-6	ATSSRDRGLGANVLT
TRBV4-3	TRBD1	TRBJ2-1	ASSHPRDRPANEQF
TRBV9	NA	TRBJ2-1	ASSVAVARSYNEQF
TRBV18	NA	TRBJ2-1	ASSPPDDSYNEQF
TRBV6-5	TRBD2	TRBJ2-1	ASSYSSSGVEQF
TRBV27	TRBD1	TRBJ1-6	ASGPDRVSYNSPLH
TRBV27	TRBD2	TRBJ2-5	ASRDLAGLYQETQY
TRBV18	NA	TRBJ2-7	ASSPLRPIGTPYEQY
TRBV2	TRBD2	TRBJ2-1	ASRAGGGAYNEQF
TRBV6-5	NA	TRBJ1-1	ASSYKGSGADTEAF
TRBV6-5	NA	TRBJ1-4	ASSLDRTEKLF
TRBV29-1	NA	TRBJ2-1	SGRWTLEYYHNEQF
TRBV2	NA	TRBJ1-4	ASSEGEGTILTNEKLF
TRBV13	TRBD1	TRBJ2-5	ASSPRQGPPTQY
TRBV20-1	NA	TRBJ2-1	SASRSRDEQF
TRBV15	NA	TRBJ2-5	TTSSPVEITQETQY
TRBV7-8	NA	TRBJ2-7	AMGGRQY
TRBV4-3	NA	TRBJ1-2	ASSQDEGSYGYT
TRBV4-1	TRBD1	TRBJ1-1	ASSHIPGQGIPEAF
TRBV19	NA	TRBJ1-2	ATRREDYNYGYT
TRBV30	NA	TRBJ2-7	ACGDPPSYEQY
TRBV4-1	NA	TRBJ1-2	ASSQDGRGYGYT
TRBV5-1	NA	TRBJ2-1	ASSLGGQGGNNEQF
TRBV10-1	NA	TRBJ1-1	ASSESAGTEAF
TRBV4-1	NA	TRBJ2-5	ASSQDRGAGETQY
TRBV20-1	NA	TRBJ2-7	SARTGYEQY
TRBV18	TRBD2	TRBJ2-1	ASSPPGLAGGQYNEQF
TRBV7-9	NA	TRBJ1-5	ASSLEGSQPQH
TRBV9	NA	TRBJ1-6	ASSEGRINSPLH
TRBV4-3	NA	TRBJ2-7	ASSQDHPGPYEQY
TRBV4-3	NA	TRBJ2-3	ASSQGVVGATDTQY
TRBV12-5	TRBD1	TRBJ1-2	ASGPGQGSASSYGYT
TRBV27	TRBD2	TRBJ2-3	ASSDGLAGLHTQY
TRBV4-1	NA	TRBJ2-4	ASSQGWGGGETKNIQY
TRBV3-1/TRBV3-2	NA	TRBJ1-1	ASSTGGSTEAF
TRBV7-2	NA	TRBJ2-7	ASSSVGGIAYEQY
TRBV10-1	NA	TRBJ2-3	ASSEFSITDTQY
TRBV19	NA	TRBJ2-7	ASSGTAYEQY
TRBV9	NA	TRBJ1-6	ASSVGEGLWYNSPLH